This T cell receptor beta chain derives from a study of T cell clonotyping in hematopoietic cell transplantation. Only in-frame clones appear in the TCRdb table, and some are missing; sequencing was by immunoSEQ multiplex PCR. The data contain over 7,500 clones, around 97% of them singletons. This TCR came from a male patient aged 60 to 75 who had an allogeneic stem cell transplant from a related donor, so the T cells may come from the graft donor. Some clones in this sample may be carry-over from other donors' samples. Sequences were derived from peripheral blood mononuclear cells, sampled 100 days after allogeneic stem cell transplant.

The CDR3 here is CASSSGQAETQYF. Written as DNA, the CDR3 is TGTGCCAGCAGCTCGGGACAGGCAGAGACCCAGTACTTC. V usage is TRBV7-6 and J usage is TRBJ2-5, with 8 nucleotides matching TRBD1. Trimming took 4 bases from V and 4 from J; bases not matched to a gene: 2. The CDR3 sequence is 13 residues long. Looked up from germline, CDR1 is SGHVS and CDR2 is FNYEAQ.